The clone carrying this T cell receptor (beta chain) has ten or more counts. Its antigen remains unknown. From RNA, the CDR3 regions of TCR beta chains were amplified and sequenced. Second-round multiplex PCR followed a first-round RT-PCR using HTBI primers. From the multiplex PCR reads, TCRdb called clonotypes with MiXCR, one entry per CDR3 protein. Of roughly 36,000 distinct CDR3 sequences in the sample, roughly 50% were seen once. This sample was included in a study of Graves' ophthalmopathy and Graves' hyperthyroidism. Study information: At the time of initial diagnosis and before any treatment, peripheral blood was collected.

Germline CDR1 MDHEN, CDR2 SYDVKM. V shed 5 bases and J 8 bases; nucleotides not matched to a gene: 11. The CDR3 runs 14 residues. Study-wide points: At just under 71% sensitivity and 72.22% specificity, the model predicted progression of the ophthalmopathy. Classification of ophthalmopathy versus stable hyperthyroidism by a 13-signature model yielded around 91% sensitivity and around 76% specificity.

The chain uses TRBV28 and TRBJ1-2, with TRBD1 identical over 7 bases. The TCR sequence derives from an adult woman with stable Graves' hyperthyroidism. Sample: peripheral blood. The chain's CDR3 is CASSPLGGGDGYTF. The CDR3 DNA is TGTGCCAGCAGTCCCCTGGGAGGGGGCGACGGCTACACCTTC.